One T cell receptor (beta chain) is described in this entry. The antigen is undetermined. These data are taken from a study of shared clonotypes between healthy human individuals. Study-level background: Each donor's CD8 memory used one plate, CD8 naive two, each CD4 subset three. Study conclusions and caveats: The naive CD4 repertoires of a few donors were compared, and approximately 4.7% of clonotypes were shared. Sampling covered blood only; tissue repertoires likely differ. The donor pool, a small one, limited the genetic and exposure-history diversity represented.

Profiling relied on immunoSEQ multiplex PCR, and the TCRdb table lists in-frame clones only, not all of them. This sample has 600,000 to 750,000 clones, with less than 80% found just once. The clonotype originates from a woman younger than 45 in good health. Sequencing input: memory CD4+ T cells sorted from blood. Specified subset: CD45RA-negative fraction.

CDR3 sequence (DNA): TGTGCCAGCAGTACTAGCGGGAGTATATACGAGCAGTACTTC. Translation: CASSTSGSIYEQYF. J is TRBJ2-7 and V is TRBV28, with TRBD2 matching over 11 bases. The germline CDR1 and CDR2 sequences are MDHEN and SYDVKM. Unmatched junction bases numbered 4, after V lost 5 bases and J lost 4 bases. The CDR3 has 14 residues.